This T cell receptor beta chain was captured in a study of T-cell memory formation after mild COVID-19. For the study at large: TCR clusters were mostly confined to one donor each.

Points from the study as a whole: The finding that pre-infection memory included some responding clones suggested that cross-reactive memory joined.

Regarding this clonotype: The antigen is undetermined.

TCR alpha and TCR beta cDNA libraries carrying sample barcodes and UMIs were produced by 5'RACE using constant-segment primers. TCRdb reprocessed the 5' RACE reads via MiXCR and lists one record per CDR3 protein. The sample includes 400,000 to 500,000 distinct CDR3 sequences, around 19% of them seen just once. V was clipped by 4 bases and J by 1 base; unmatched bases: 10. The CDR3 totals 17 residues. Germline V gene lookup returns CDR1 SGHAT and CDR2 FQNNGV. Sequenced material: PBMCs or a T cell subset sorted from them (not recorded which). This sequence joins TRBV11-2 and TRBJ1-2, with 9 positions matching TRBD1. The receptor was isolated from an adult woman who had mild COVID-19 (a few samples of this study predate the infection). Cell type and time point are not known. CDR3 loop: CASSSLPGTGFNYGYTF. In nucleotides, the CDR3 is TGTGCCAGCAGCTCACTACCAGGGACAGGGTTTAACTATGGCTACACCTTC. The whole variable domain, filled in from reference TRBV11-2 and TRBJ1-2, reads EAGVAQSPRYKIIEKRQSVAFWCNPISGHATLYWYQQILGQGPKLLIQFQNNGVVDDSQLPKDRFSAERLKGVDSTLKIQPAKLEDSAVYLCASSSLPGTGFNYGYTFGSGTRLTVV.